These 5 T cell receptor beta chains came from one sample sequenced in a study of OX40 agonist ivuxolimab in advanced cancers. Method: immunoSEQ multiplex PCR; TCRdb's copy keeps in-frame clones and lacks some. The data hold tens of thousands of clones, with around nine tenths observed a single time. This material consisted of CD4+ or CD8+ T cells sorted from blood, taken in a trial of the OX40 agonist ivuxolimab. Receptors originate from an adult with an advanced solid tumor such as melanoma, head and neck, liver or kidney cancer.

The J gene is TRBJ1-4, the V gene TRBV7-2; unclear D gene. This CDR3 is 11 amino acids long. Trimming stripped 6 bases from V and 4 bases from J, with 3 bases between. CDR1 is SGHTA and CDR2 is FQGNSA in the germline V gene. The CDR3 sequence is CASRGNEKLFF. The CDR3 nucleotides read TGTGCCAGCAGGGGTAATGAAAAACTGTTTTTT.

V usage is TRBV7-2 and J usage is TRBJ2-5, with a possible D match to TRBD2 (5 bases). V was cut by 4 bases and J by 2 bases, with 11 bases left in between. Germline V gene data show CDR1 as SGHTA and CDR2 as FQGNSA. The CDR3 is 14 amino acids. Written as DNA, the CDR3 is TGTGCCAGCAGCTCCCGCGGACTTCAAGAGACCCAGTACTTC. Protein product: CASSSRGLQETQYF. Drawing the rest from reference TRBV7-2 and TRBJ2-5, the complete variable domain is GAGVSQSPSNKVTEKGKDVELRCDPISGHTALYWYRQSLGQGLEFLIYFQGNSAPDKSGLPSDRFSAERTGGSVSTLTIQRTQQEDSAVYLCASSSRGLQETQYFGPGTRLLVL.

The V gene is TRBV5-1, the J gene TRBJ2-5; no reliable D call. The CDR3 runs 14 residues. Germline V gene sequence: CDR1 SGHRS, CDR2 YFSETQ. Trimming stripped 0 bases from V and 2 bases from J, with 8 bases between. CDR3 loop: CASSLGLSQETQYF. CDR3 nucleotide sequence: TGCGCCAGCAGCTTGGGCCTCTCGCAAGAGACCCAGTACTTC.

The chain recombines TRBV29-1 with TRBJ2-7, with 7 bases fitting TRBD1. J lost 5 bases, V lost 7 bases, and 8 bases had no gene match. This CDR3 is 12 amino acids long. Germline loops: CDR1 SQVTM, CDR2 ANQGSEA. The CDR3 loop reads CSGVQGSNEQYF. DNA of the CDR3: TGCAGCGGGGTACAGGGGAGCAACGAGCAGTACTTC.

The CDR3 DNA follows: TGTGCCAGCCGGCCCGGCCAGGGCGAGCCCCAGCATTTT. This translates into CASRPGQGEPQHF. J is TRBJ1-5 and V is TRBV27; tentatively, D is TRBD1 (5 bases). The CDR3 sequence is 13 residues long. CDR1 and CDR2 from the germline V gene are MNHEY and SMNVEV (reference sequence). V gave up 8 bases and J gave up 8 bases, with 16 bases separating them.